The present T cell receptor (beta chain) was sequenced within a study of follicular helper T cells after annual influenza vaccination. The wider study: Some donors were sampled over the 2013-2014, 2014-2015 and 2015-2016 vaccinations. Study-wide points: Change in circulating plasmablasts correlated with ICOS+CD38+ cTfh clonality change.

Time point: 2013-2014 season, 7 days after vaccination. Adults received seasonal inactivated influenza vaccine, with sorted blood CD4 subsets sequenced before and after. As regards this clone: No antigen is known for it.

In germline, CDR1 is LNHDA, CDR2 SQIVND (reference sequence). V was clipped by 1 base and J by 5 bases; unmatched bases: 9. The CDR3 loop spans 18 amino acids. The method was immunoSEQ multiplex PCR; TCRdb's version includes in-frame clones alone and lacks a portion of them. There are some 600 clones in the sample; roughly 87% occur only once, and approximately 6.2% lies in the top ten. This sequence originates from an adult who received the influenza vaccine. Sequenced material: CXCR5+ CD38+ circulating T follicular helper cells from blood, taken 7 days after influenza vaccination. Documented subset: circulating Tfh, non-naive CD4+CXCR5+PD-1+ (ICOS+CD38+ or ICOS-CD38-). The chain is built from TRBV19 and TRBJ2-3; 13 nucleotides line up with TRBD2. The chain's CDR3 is CASSIGLGLAGAGDTQYF. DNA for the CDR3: TGTGCCAGTAGTATAGGCCTCGGACTAGCGGGGGCGGGAGATACGCAGTATTTT.